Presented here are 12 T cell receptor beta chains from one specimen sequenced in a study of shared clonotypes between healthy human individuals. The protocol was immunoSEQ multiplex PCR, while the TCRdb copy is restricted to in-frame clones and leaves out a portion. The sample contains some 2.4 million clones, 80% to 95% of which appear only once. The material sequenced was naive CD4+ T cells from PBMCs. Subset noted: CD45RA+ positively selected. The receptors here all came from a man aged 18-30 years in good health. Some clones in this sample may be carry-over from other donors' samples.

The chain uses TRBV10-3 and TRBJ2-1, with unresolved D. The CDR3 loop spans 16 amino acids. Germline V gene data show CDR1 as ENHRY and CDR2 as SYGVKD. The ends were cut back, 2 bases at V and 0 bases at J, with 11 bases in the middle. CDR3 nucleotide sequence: TGTGCCATCAGTGAGATTTCCGATAGCTCCTACAATGAGCAGTTCTTC. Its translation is CAISEISDSSYNEQFF.

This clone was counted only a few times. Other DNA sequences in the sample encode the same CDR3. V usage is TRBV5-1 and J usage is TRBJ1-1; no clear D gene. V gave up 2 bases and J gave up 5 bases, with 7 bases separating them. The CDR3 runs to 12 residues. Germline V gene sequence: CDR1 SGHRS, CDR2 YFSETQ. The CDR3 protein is CASSFGGTEAFF. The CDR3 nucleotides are TGCGCCAGCAGCTTCGGAGGGACTGAAGCTTTCTTT.

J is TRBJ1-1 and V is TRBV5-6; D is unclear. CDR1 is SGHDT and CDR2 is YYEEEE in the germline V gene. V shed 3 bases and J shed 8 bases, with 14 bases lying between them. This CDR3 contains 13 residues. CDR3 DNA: TGTGCCAGCAGCTCCCGGTCCCTCAAGGAAGCTTTCTTT. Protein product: CASSSRSLKEAFF.

CDR3 in amino acids: CASSLGRGRKFF. CDR3 bases: TGTGCCAGCAGCTTAGGAAGGGGACGTAAGTTCTTC. The chain is built from TRBV7-9 and TRBJ2-1, with D perhaps being TRBD1 or TRBD2 (5 bases each). Between the trimmed V and J ends, which lost 1 base and 14 bases, there was a span of 12 bases. There are 12 residues in the CDR3. The germline CDR1 and CDR2 sequences are SEHNR and FQNEAQ (reference sequence).

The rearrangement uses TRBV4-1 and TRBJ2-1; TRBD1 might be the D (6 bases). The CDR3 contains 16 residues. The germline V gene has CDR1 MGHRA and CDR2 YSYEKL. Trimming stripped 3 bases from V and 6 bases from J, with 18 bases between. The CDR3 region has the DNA TGCGCCAGCAGCCACCCTTTGGGGGCCTTAAGCAATGAGCAGTTCTTC. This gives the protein CASSHPLGALSNEQFF.

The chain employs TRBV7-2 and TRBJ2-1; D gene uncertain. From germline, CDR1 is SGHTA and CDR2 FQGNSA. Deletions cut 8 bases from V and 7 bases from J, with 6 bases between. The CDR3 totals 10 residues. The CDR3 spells CASGVNEQFF. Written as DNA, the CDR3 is TGTGCCAGCGGGGTTAATGAGCAGTTCTTC.

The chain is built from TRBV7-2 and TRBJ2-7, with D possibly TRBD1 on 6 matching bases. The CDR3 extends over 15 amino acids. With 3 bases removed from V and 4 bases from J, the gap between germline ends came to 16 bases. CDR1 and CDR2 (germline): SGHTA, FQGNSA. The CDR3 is CASSLGASSNYEQYF. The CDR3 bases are TGTGCCAGCAGCTTGGGGGCGTCCTCCAATTACGAGCAGTACTTC. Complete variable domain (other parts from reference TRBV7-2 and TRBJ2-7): GAGVSQSPSNKVTEKGKDVELRCDPISGHTALYWYRQSLGQGLEFLIYFQGNSAPDKSGLPSDRFSAERTGGSVSTLTIQRTQQEDSAVYLCASSLGASSNYEQYFGPGTRLTVT.

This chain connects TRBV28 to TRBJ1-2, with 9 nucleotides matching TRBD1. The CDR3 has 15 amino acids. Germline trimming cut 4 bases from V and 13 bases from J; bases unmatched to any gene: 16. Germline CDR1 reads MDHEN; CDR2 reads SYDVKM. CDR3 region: CASSYPGQGVGLSTF. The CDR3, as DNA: TGTGCCAGCAGTTACCCGGGACAGGGCGTCGGTCTTTCCACCTTC.

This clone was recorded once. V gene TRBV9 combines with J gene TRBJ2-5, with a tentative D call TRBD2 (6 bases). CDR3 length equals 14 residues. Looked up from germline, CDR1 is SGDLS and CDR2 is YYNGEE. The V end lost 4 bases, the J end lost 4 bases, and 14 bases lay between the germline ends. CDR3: CASSSRLVGETQYF. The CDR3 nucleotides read TGTGCCAGCAGCTCTCGACTAGTTGGAGAGACCCAGTACTTC.

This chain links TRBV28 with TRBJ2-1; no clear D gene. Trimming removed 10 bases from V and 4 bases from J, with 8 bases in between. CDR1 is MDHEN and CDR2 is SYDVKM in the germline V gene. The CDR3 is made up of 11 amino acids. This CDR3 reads CAIQEYNEQFF. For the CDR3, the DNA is TGTGCCATCCAGGAGTACAATGAGCAGTTCTTC.

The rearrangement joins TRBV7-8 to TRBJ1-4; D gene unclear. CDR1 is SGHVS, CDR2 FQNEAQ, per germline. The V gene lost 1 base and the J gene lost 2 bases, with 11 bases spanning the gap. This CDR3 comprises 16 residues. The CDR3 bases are TGTGCCAGCAGCTTAGTGCGGGTCGGGACTAATGAAAAACTGTTTTTT. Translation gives CASSLVRVGTNEKLFF.

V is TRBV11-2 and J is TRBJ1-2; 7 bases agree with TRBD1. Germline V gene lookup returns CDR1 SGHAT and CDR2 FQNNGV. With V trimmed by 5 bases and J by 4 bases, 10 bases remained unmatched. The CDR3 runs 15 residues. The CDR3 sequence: CASSPQPGQLYGYTF. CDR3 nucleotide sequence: TGTGCCAGCAGCCCCCAACCGGGACAGCTCTATGGCTACACCTTC.